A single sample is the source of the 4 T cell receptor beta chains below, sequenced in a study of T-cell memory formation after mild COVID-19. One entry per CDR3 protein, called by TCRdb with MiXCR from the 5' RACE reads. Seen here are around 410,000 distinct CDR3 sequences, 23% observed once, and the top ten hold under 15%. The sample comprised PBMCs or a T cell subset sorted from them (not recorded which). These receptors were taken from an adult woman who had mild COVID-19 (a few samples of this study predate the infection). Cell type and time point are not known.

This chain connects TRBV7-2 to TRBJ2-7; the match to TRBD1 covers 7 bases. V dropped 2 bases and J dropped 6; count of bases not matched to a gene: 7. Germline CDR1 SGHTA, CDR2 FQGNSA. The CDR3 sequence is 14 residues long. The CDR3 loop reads CASSLRTGSGEQYF. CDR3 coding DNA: TGTGCCAGCAGCTTACGGACAGGATCGGGCGAGCAGTACTTC. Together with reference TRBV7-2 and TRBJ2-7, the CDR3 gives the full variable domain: GAGVSQSPSNKVTEKGKDVELRCDPISGHTALYWYRQSLGQGLEFLIYFQGNSAPDKSGLPSDRFSAERTGGSVSTLTIQRTQQEDSAVYLCASSLRTGSGEQYFGPGTRLTVT.

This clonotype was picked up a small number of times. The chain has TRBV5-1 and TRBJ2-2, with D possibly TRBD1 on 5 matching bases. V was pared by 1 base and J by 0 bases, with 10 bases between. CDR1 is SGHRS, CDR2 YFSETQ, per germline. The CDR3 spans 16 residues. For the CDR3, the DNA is TGCGCCAGCAGCTTGAGGGGCGCAACGAACACCGGGGAGCTGTTTTTT. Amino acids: CASSLRGATNTGELFF.

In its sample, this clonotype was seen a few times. The CDR3: CASSKGRNTGELFF. The CDR3 nucleotides are TGTGCCAGCAGCAAAGGTCGCAACACCGGGGAGCTGTTTTTT. This chain connects TRBV21-1 to TRBJ2-2. TRBV21-1 is shown as a pseudogene. The CDR3 runs to 14 residues.

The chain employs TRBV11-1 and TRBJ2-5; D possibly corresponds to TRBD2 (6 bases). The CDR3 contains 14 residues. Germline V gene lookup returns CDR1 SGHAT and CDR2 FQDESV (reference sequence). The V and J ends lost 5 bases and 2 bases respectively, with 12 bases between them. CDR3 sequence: CASSNGGVQETQYF. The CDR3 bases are TGTGCCAGCAGCAACGGAGGGGTGCAAGAGACCCAGTACTTC.